This T cell receptor beta chain is from a study of T cell responses to AZD1222 COVID-19 vaccine. Study context: Some second doses came at about 4 weeks and others at about 12 weeks; these were pooled. Overall study results and limits: Most donors were white British, females outnumbered males, and clonal diversity was possibly underestimated. Regions left unmutated in variants are reportedly the target of nearly half of spike-specific TCRs. Of the AZD1222 recipients, only five to seven were seropositive at baseline.

Comments on this clone: The antigen is not known.

Between the trimmed V and J ends, which lost 2 bases and 4 bases, there was a span of 9 bases. This CDR3 region has 14 residues. Germline CDR1 SNHLY, CDR2 FYNNEI. The protocol was immunoSEQ multiplex PCR, while the TCRdb copy is restricted to in-frame clones and leaves out a portion. The table records fewer than 110,000 clones, roughly 88% of them present only once. The TCR was taken from an adult in good health. The gene calls are TRBV2 and TRBJ1-3; no clear D. Source: peripheral blood, taken on day 0 of AZD1222 vaccination. The CDR3 reads CASSESGNGNTIYF. The CDR3 coding sequence is TGTGCCAGCAGTGAATCGGGAAACGGAAACACCATATATTTT.